The source of this TCR beta chain is a study of blood T cell repertoires in COVID-19. Sequencing used immunoSEQ multiplex PCR; TCRdb keeps in-frame clones, though not all of them. Among about 240,000 clones listed, roughly 87% were seen once. This clone was detected a few times. Enrollees, about 18 to 89 years old, lived in fewer than 25 US areas. There are 14 residues in the CDR3. V was clipped by 3 bases and J by 4 bases, with 13 bases between them. Germline V lookup: CDR1 MGHRA, CDR2 YSYEKL. This chain uses TRBV4-1 with TRBJ2-7; D might be TRBD1 (6 bases). Sequencing was performed on PBMCs or T cells enriched from blood (not recorded which). This clonotype was obtained from a woman younger than 45 with acute COVID-19. The CDR3: CASSQATGPYEQYF. In nucleotides, the CDR3 is TGCGCCAGCAGCCAGGCGACAGGACCTTACGAGCAGTACTTC.